A selection of T cell receptor beta chains follows, all from one sample in a study of PD-1 blockade in classical Hodgkin lymphoma. Profiling relied on immunoSEQ multiplex PCR, and the TCRdb table lists in-frame clones only, not all of them. The table lists approximately 150,000 clones, around 84% of them singletons, with roughly 9.8% in the top ten. This material consisted of peripheral blood mononuclear cells (PBMCs), taken before the second cycle of nivolumab. Receptor source: a human donor with classical Hodgkin lymphoma. The CDR3 runs from the conserved cysteine through the conserved F or W. A D gene is named only where the DNA matches it firmly. Clone size, where shown, is once, few, many, or a class for clones that have expanded.

v_call: TRBV11-2
d_call: -
j_call: TRBJ1-5
clone_size: -
cdr3_aa: CASSLVGNSNQPQHF
cdr3_nt: TGTGCCAGCAGCTTAGTTGGTAATAGCAATCAGCCCCAGCATTTT

v_call: TRBV5-1
d_call: -
j_call: TRBJ1-1
clone_size: -
cdr3_aa: CASSVSPGGVMNTEAFF
cdr3_nt: TGCGCCAGCAGCGTTAGCCCCGGGGGGGTCATGAACACTGAAGCTTTCTTT

v_call: TRBV6-5
d_call: TRBD1
j_call: TRBJ2-5
clone_size: -
cdr3_aa: CASSPQGVYQETQYF
cdr3_nt: TGTGCCAGCAGTCCTCAGGGGGTGTACCAAGAGACCCAGTACTTC

v_call: TRBV7-2
d_call: -
j_call: TRBJ2-3
clone_size: once
cdr3_aa: CASSSRADTQYF
cdr3_nt: TGTGCCAGCAGCTCAAGGGCAGATACGCAGTATTTT

v_call: TRBV6-5
d_call: -
j_call: TRBJ1-2
clone_size: -
cdr3_aa: CASSSPGGYTF
cdr3_nt: TGTGCCAGCAGTTCCCCCGGTGGCTACACCTTC

v_call: TRBV11-2
d_call: TRBD2
j_call: TRBJ2-1
clone_size: -
cdr3_aa: CASSLGTSGGYNEQFF
cdr3_nt: TGTGCCAGCAGCTTAGGAACTAGCGGGGGATACAATGAGCAGTTCTTC

v_call: TRBV28
d_call: TRBD2
j_call: TRBJ2-7
clone_size: -
cdr3_aa: CASSLFAGTSGRYEQYF
cdr3_nt: TGTGCCAGCAGTTTATTCGCCGGGACTAGCGGGAGGTACGAGCAGTACTTC

v_call: TRBV7-2
d_call: -
j_call: TRBJ2-5
clone_size: -
cdr3_aa: CASSLNPGHQETQYF
cdr3_nt: TGTGCCAGCAGCTTAAATCCGGGACACCAAGAGACCCAGTACTTC

v_call: TRBV5-8
d_call: TRBD2
j_call: TRBJ2-3
clone_size: -
cdr3_aa: CASSLYRLAQGTQYF
cdr3_nt: TGTGCCAGCAGCCTTTACAGACTAGCCCAAGGTACGCAGTATTTT

v_call: TRBV11-3
d_call: -
j_call: TRBJ1-1
clone_size: -
cdr3_aa: CASSLDMNTEAFF
cdr3_nt: TGTGCCAGCAGCTTAGACATGAACACTGAAGCTTTCTTT

v_call: TRBV7-2
d_call: -
j_call: TRBJ2-1
clone_size: few
cdr3_aa: CASSLEDTAYNEQFF
cdr3_nt: TGTGCCAGCAGCTTAGAGGACACCGCCTACAATGAGCAGTTCTTC

v_call: TRBV18
d_call: -
j_call: TRBJ1-5
clone_size: -
cdr3_aa: CASSPGPHSNQPQHF
cdr3_nt: TGTGCCAGCTCGCCGGGACCGCATAGCAATCAGCCCCAGCATTTT

v_call: TRBV19
d_call: TRBD1
j_call: TRBJ1-4
clone_size: -
cdr3_aa: CASVGQGDEKLFF
cdr3_nt: TGTGCCAGCGTGGGACAGGGGGATGAAAAACTGTTTTTT

v_call: TRBV4-3
d_call: -
j_call: TRBJ2-7
clone_size: -
cdr3_aa: CASSPWGGDGEQYF
cdr3_nt: TGCGCCAGCAGCCCGTGGGGCGGGGACGGCGAGCAGTACTTC

v_call: TRBV5-3
d_call: -
j_call: TRBJ1-5
clone_size: once
cdr3_aa: CARSFDRSRQPQHF
cdr3_nt: TGTGCCAGAAGTTTCGACAGGAGTAGGCAGCCCCAGCATTTT

v_call: TRBV6-5
d_call: -
j_call: TRBJ2-2
clone_size: -
cdr3_aa: CASSFSINTGELFF
cdr3_nt: TGTGCCAGCAGTTTCTCGATTAACACCGGGGAGCTGTTTTTT

v_call: TRBV6-5
d_call: -
j_call: TRBJ2-1
clone_size: few
cdr3_aa: CASSPRKATEQFF
cdr3_nt: TGTGCCAGCAGCCCCAGGAAGGCTACTGAGCAGTTCTTC

v_call: TRBV5-6
d_call: -
j_call: TRBJ1-1
clone_size: -
cdr3_aa: CASSLGGNTEAFF
cdr3_nt: TGTGCCAGCAGCTTGGGAGGGAACACTGAAGCTTTCTTT

v_call: TRBV18
d_call: TRBD1
j_call: TRBJ1-2
clone_size: -
cdr3_aa: CASSPVGGTLNGYTF
cdr3_nt: TGTGCCAGCTCACCTGTAGGGGGCACCTTAAATGGCTACACCTTC

v_call: TRBV4-3
d_call: -
j_call: TRBJ1-2
clone_size: -
cdr3_aa: CASSQDTGTSYTF
cdr3_nt: TGCGCCAGCAGCCAGGACACAGGAACTAGCTACACCTTC

v_call: TRBV9
d_call: TRBD2
j_call: TRBJ2-3
clone_size: -
cdr3_aa: CASSATPGLAGGSTDTQYF
cdr3_nt: TGTGCCAGCAGCGCGACACCGGGACTAGCGGGGGGCAGCACAGATACGCAGTATTTT

v_call: TRBV6-1
d_call: -
j_call: TRBJ2-5
clone_size: -
cdr3_aa: CASSEFRGATEETQYF
cdr3_nt: TGTGCCAGCAGTGAATTCAGGGGCGCGACAGAAGAGACCCAGTACTTC

v_call: TRBV6-5
d_call: -
j_call: TRBJ1-5
clone_size: few
cdr3_aa: CASSRTVNSNQPQHF
cdr3_nt: TGTGCCAGCAGTCGGACAGTCAATAGCAATCAGCCCCAGCATTTT

v_call: TRBV7-7
d_call: TRBD2
j_call: TRBJ2-3
clone_size: few
cdr3_aa: CASSLRPSGEGRTDTQYF
cdr3_nt: TGTGCCAGCAGCTTAAGGCCTAGCGGGGAGGGCCGTACAGATACGCAGTATTTT

v_call: TRBV6-5
d_call: -
j_call: TRBJ1-1
clone_size: -
cdr3_aa: CASSPTTGWAFF
cdr3_nt: TGTGCCAGCAGTCCGACCACAGGGTGGGCTTTCTTT

v_call: TRBV11-3
d_call: -
j_call: TRBJ2-2
clone_size: -
cdr3_aa: CASTSVTGELFF
cdr3_nt: TGTGCCAGCACTAGCGTCACCGGGGAGCTGTTTTTT

v_call: TRBV6-6
d_call: -
j_call: TRBJ1-5
clone_size: few
cdr3_aa: CASSPRAGSNQPQHF
cdr3_nt: TGTGCCAGCAGCCCCAGGGCAGGCAGCAATCAGCCCCAGCATTTT

v_call: TRBV19
d_call: -
j_call: TRBJ2-7
clone_size: -
cdr3_aa: CASSIGGALEQYF
cdr3_nt: TGTGCCAGTAGTATTGGCGGGGCCCTCGAGCAGTACTTC

v_call: TRBV18
d_call: -
j_call: TRBJ1-3
clone_size: -
cdr3_aa: CASSPRQLGSWDTIYF
cdr3_nt: TGTGCCAGCTCACCAAGGCAGCTGGGTTCCTGGGACACCATATATTTT

v_call: TRBV6-6
d_call: -
j_call: TRBJ2-2
clone_size: few
cdr3_aa: CASEGTLNTGELFF
cdr3_nt: TGTGCCAGCGAAGGGACTCTCAACACCGGGGAGCTGTTTTTT